These 10 T cell receptor beta chains were all obtained from the same sample, sequenced in a study of T cell responses to AZD1222 COVID-19 vaccine. This table comes from immunoSEQ multiplex PCR, and its TCRdb copy is limited to in-frame clones, with some not included. The sample holds about 170,000 clones, about 89% seen once. The sample was peripheral blood, taken on day 0 of AZD1222 vaccination. These receptors all stem from an adult in good health.

CDR3 nucleotides: TGTGCCAGCTCACCACCGAGCGGAGGCGGCTATGGCTACACCTTC. Encoded protein: CASSPPSGGGYGYTF. The V call is TRBV18, the J call TRBJ1-2; D unclear. The CDR3 spans 15 residues. CDR1 and CDR2 from the germline V gene are KGHSH and LQKENI. V dropped 0 bases and J dropped 4 bases, with 12 bases sitting between them. Using reference TRBV18 and TRBJ1-2 for the parts outside the CDR3, the full variable domain is NAGVMQNPRHLVRRRGQEARLRCSPMKGHSHVYWYRQLPEEGLKFMVYLQKENIIDESGMPKERFSAEFPKEGPSILRIQQVVRGDSAAYFCASSPPSGGGYGYTFGSGTRLTVV.

The J gene is TRBJ1-5, the V gene TRBV12-3 or TRBV12-4; 8 bases are shared with TRBD1. The CDR3 is made up of 13 amino acids. The J segment lost 6 bases and the V segment lost 6 bases, leaving 4 bases of the junction unmatched. This chain's CDR3 is CASRDREGQPQHF. CDR3 DNA sequence: TGTGCCAGCAGGGACAGGGAAGGTCAGCCCCAGCATTTT.

The V call is TRBV28, the J call TRBJ1-2; no reliable D call. The ends were cut back, 4 bases at V and 7 bases at J, with 10 bases in the middle. The CDR3 is 12 residues long. CDR1 MDHEN and CDR2 SYDVKM come from the germline V gene. This CDR3 reads CASSSRRGGYTF. The CDR3, as DNA: TGTGCCAGCAGTTCGCGACGCGGTGGCTACACCTTC.

V and J are TRBV24-1 and TRBJ1-5; D unclear. The germline V and J ends were trimmed by 7 bases and 0 bases, with 6 bases remaining between them. The length of the CDR3 is 13 residues. Germline V gives CDR1 KGHDR, CDR2 SFDVKD. The CDR3 nucleotides read TGTGCCACCAGGGGAGGTAGCAATCAGCCCCAGCATTTT. This gives the protein CATRGGSNQPQHF.

The CDR3 loop reads CASSRVRAGELFF. The DNA for the CDR3 is TGTGCCAGCAGCAGGGTGCGGGCCGGGGAGCTGTTTTTT. The chain carries TRBV6-5 and TRBJ2-2; D possibly matches TRBD1 or TRBD2 (5 bases each). The V end was cut by 6 bases, the J end by 6 bases, with 11 bases between. The CDR3 contains 13 residues. Germline V CDR1 and CDR2: MNHEY, SVGAGI.

V usage is TRBV6-5 and J usage is TRBJ2-1; D not certain. The CDR3 covers 15 residues. Per the germline V gene, CDR1 is MNHEY and CDR2 is SVGAGI. The V end was cut by 7 bases, the J end by 6 bases, with 19 bases between. The CDR3 region has the DNA TGTGCCAGCACCACGATCACCCCAGAGGCCAATGAGCAGTTCTTC. This encodes CASTTITPEANEQFF.

This chain connects TRBV12-3 or TRBV12-4 to TRBJ1-5; D call uncertain. This CDR3 has 12 residues. V was trimmed by 8 bases and J by 9 bases, leaving 14 bases between them. The CDR3 region is CASSSGNGPQHF. CDR3 DNA: TGTGCCAGCTCGAGCGGGAATGGGCCCCAGCATTTT.

The chain employs TRBV20-1 and TRBJ2-1; no clear D. The CDR3 is 11 amino acids. Between the trimmed V and J ends, which lost 5 bases and 3 bases, there was a span of 5 bases. Germline CDR1 DFQATT, CDR2 SNEGSKA (reference sequence). The CDR3 DNA reads as TGCAGTGCTCACAGCTACAATGAGCAGTTCTTC. It translates to CSAHSYNEQFF.

This clone showed up just once. The chain combines TRBV5-1 with TRBJ2-7, with 8 bases fitting TRBD1. The CDR3 has 13 residues. Germline loops: CDR1 SGHRS, CDR2 YFSETQ. V lost 6 bases, J lost 1 base, and 3 bases stayed unmatched. The CDR3 loop reads CASTRDRSYEQYF. The CDR3 DNA follows: TGCGCCAGCACTCGGGACAGGTCCTACGAGCAGTACTTC. The full variable domain, rest sourced from reference TRBV5-1 and TRBJ2-7, is KAGVTQTPRYLIKTRGQQVTLSCSPISGHRSVSWYQQTPGQGLQFLFEYFSETQRNKGNFPGRFSGRQFSNSRSEMNVSTLELGDSALYLCASTRDRSYEQYFGPGTRLTVT.

The rearrangement joins TRBV30 to TRBJ1-1, with D hard to call. V was clipped by 3 bases and J by 10 bases, with 12 bases between them. In germline, CDR1 is GTSNPN, CDR2 SVGIG (reference sequence). This CDR3 spans 11 amino acids. CDR3 sequence: CAWSAVGVAFF. CDR3 bases: TGTGCCTGGAGCGCCGTAGGAGTAGCTTTCTTT.